Below, 8 T cell receptor beta chains from the same sample are listed, as sequenced in a study of T cells in Graves' hyperthyroidism and ophthalmopathy. Template material for amplifying TCR beta CDR3 regions consisted of RNA transcripts. During a first-round RT-PCR of the TCR CDR3, the HTBI primer set was used. TCRdb reprocessed the multiplex PCR reads with MiXCR, giving one entry per CDR3 protein. The sample contains hundreds of thousands of distinct CDR3 sequences, about a sixth of which appear only once. The sequenced sample was blood. Source of these receptors: a woman between 18 and 29 years old with Graves' hyperthyroidism.

This clonotype was counted many times. The chain joins TRBV6-1 to TRBJ2-7; maybe TRBD2 (6 bases). The V and J ends lost 8 bases and 3 bases respectively, with 17 bases between them. The CDR3 is 14 amino acids. The germline V gene encodes CDR1 MNHNS and CDR2 SASEGT. CDR3 protein: CASRGGSGVYEQYF. The CDR3 DNA sequence: TGTGCCAGCCGGGGCGGGTCGGGGGTCTACGAGCAGTACTTC.

In its sample, this clonotype was seen a few times. The chain has TRBV19 and TRBJ2-3; unclear D gene. CDR3 length: 11 amino acids. V was cut by 3 bases and J by 4 bases, with 2 bases left in between. CDR1 is LNHDA, CDR2 SQIVND, per germline (reference sequence). The DNA for the CDR3 is TGTGCCAGTAGTATCGCAGATACGCAGTATTTT. Its translation is CASSIADTQYF.

This chain links TRBV3-1 with TRBJ2-4, with 7 bases aligning to TRBD1. Germline V gene sequence: CDR1 LGHDT, CDR2 YNNKEL (reference sequence). The J segment lost 2 bases and the V segment lost 0 bases, leaving 10 bases of the junction unmatched. This CDR3 region has 18 residues. For the CDR3, the DNA is TGTGCCAGCAGCCAAGATGACGGCAGGGGGTTTTCCAAAAACATTCAGTACTTC. Its translation is CASSQDDGRGFSKNIQYF.

This clonotype was seen ten or more times. The chain recombines TRBV7-9 with TRBJ1-4; D not certain. CDR1 and CDR2 from the germline V gene are SEHNR and FQNEAQ (reference sequence). This CDR3 is 13 amino acids long. V was shortened by 5 bases and J by 0 bases, with 4 bases between the two germline ends. The DNA of the CDR3 is TGTGCCAGCAGCGCAACAACTAATGAAAAACTGTTTTTT. Its translation: CASSATTNEKLFF.

This clonotype has a handful of counts. This chain joins TRBV27 and TRBJ1-4, with D tentatively TRBD1 (5 bases). Trimming shortened V by 0 bases and J by 5 bases, and 10 bases separated the two germline ends. From germline, CDR1 is MNHEY and CDR2 SMNVEV (reference sequence). This CDR3 comprises 15 residues. This CDR3 reads CASSLSGGYNEKLFF. DNA of the CDR3: TGTGCCAGCAGTTTATCTGGGGGGTACAATGAAAAACTGTTTTTT. The variable domain in full, with the rest retrieved from reference TRBV27 and TRBJ1-4, is EAQVTQNPRYLITVTGKKLTVTCSQNMNHEYMSWYRQDPGLGLRQIYYSMNVEVTDKGDVPEGYKVSRKEKRNFPLILESPSPNQTSLYFCASSLSGGYNEKLFFGSGTQLSVL.

This clonotype occurred many times. This chain joins TRBV18 and TRBJ2-1; 13 bases match TRBD2. The CDR3 covers 15 residues. Germline V gene data show CDR1 as KGHSH and CDR2 as LQKENI. V shed 1 base, J shed 9 bases, and the junction held 3 bases outside the gene matches. The CDR3 loop is CASSPRGLAGSEQFF. In nucleotides, the CDR3 is TGTGCCAGCTCACCACGGGGACTAGCGGGAAGTGAGCAGTTCTTC.

This clonotype was seen at least ten times. The rearrangement joins TRBV20-1 to TRBJ1-5; D is unclear. Germline CDR1 and CDR2: DFQATT and SNEGSKA (reference sequence). This CDR3 is 15 amino acids long. V was clipped by 7 bases and J by 5 bases, with 21 bases between them. CDR3 amino acids: CSVVSGWQADQPQHF. In DNA form, the CDR3 reads TGCAGTGTCGTATCCGGGTGGCAAGCCGATCAGCCCCAGCATTTT.

This clonotype has ten or more counts. The chain uses TRBV9 and TRBJ1-4, with 9 bases that match TRBD1. This CDR3 contains 15 residues. Losses at the gene ends were 4 bases for V and 10 bases for J; bases not matched to a gene: 11. Looked up from germline, CDR1 is SGDLS and CDR2 is YYNGEE. For the CDR3, the DNA is TGTGCCAGCAGCCGAACCGGGACAGGGATAGGAAAACTGTTTTTT. Translated: CASSRTGTGIGKLFF.